This record concerns one T cell receptor (beta chain) sequence. These data belong to a study of cytomegalovirus exposure and HLA in healthy donors. Germline-derived CDR1 and CDR2 are SGHKS and YYEKEE (reference sequence). The CDR3 extends over 15 amino acids. Unmatched junction bases numbered 6, after V lost 0 bases and J lost 8 bases. The primer mix had 60 Vbeta and 13 Jbeta primers. Produced via immunoSEQ multiplex PCR; TCRdb's table is partial and in-frame only. This sample contains 110,000 to 150,000 clones. The TCR sequence derives from a male donor in good health and CMV-seronegative. This chain links TRBV5-5 with TRBJ2-1, with 9 bases identical to TRBD1. Sequencing input: PBMCs. CDR3 nucleotide sequence: TGTGCCAGCAGCTTGGGACAGGGGGGGTACGATGAGCAGTTCTTC. Its protein product is CASSLGQGGYDEQFF.